Included here is one T cell receptor (beta chain) sequence, with context. There are 15 residues in the CDR3. The germline V and J ends were trimmed by 2 bases and 2 bases, with 12 bases remaining between them. The germline V gene has CDR1 SGHDN and CDR2 FVKESK. This sample is part of a study of blood T cell repertoires in COVID-19. In the study's own analysis: Scientists estimated how many nucleated cells there were by amplifying reference gene primers. Assay: immunoSEQ multiplex PCR; the TCRdb copy retains only in-frame clones and omits some. The DNA gave D and trimming, while V, J and clone size come from that table. The sample contains 170,000 or so clones, about 90% of which appear only once.

Sequenced: PBMCs or T cells enriched from blood (not recorded which). J is TRBJ1-2 and V is TRBV14; perhaps TRBD1 as D (5 bases). The source is a woman between 50 and 59 years old who had recovered from COVID-19. This CDR3 reads CASSQPGDSNYGYTF. In nucleotides, the CDR3 is TGTGCCAGCAGCCAACCGGGGGACTCAAACTATGGCTACACCTTC. Full variable domain (rest looked up from reference TRBV14 and TRBJ1-2): EAGVTQFPSHSVIEKGQTVTLRCDPISGHDNLYWYRRVMGKEIKFLLHFVKESKQDESGMPNNRFLAERTGGTYSTLKVQPAELEDSGVYFCASSQPGDSNYGYTFGSGTRLTVV.